This T cell receptor (beta chain) appears in the sequencing data of a study of T cell responses to AZD1222 COVID-19 vaccine. Points from the study as a whole: White British people made up most donors, females outnumbered males, and clonal diversity was possibly underestimated. Repertoire samples came only from after the peak T cell response.

This clone was picked up one time. Its antigen is still unknown. The assay was immunoSEQ multiplex PCR, and TCRdb's table has in-frame clones only and misses some. The profile shows roughly 190,000 clones, approximately 91% of them singletons. This receptor was identified in an adult in good health. The specimen comprised peripheral blood, sampled on day 0 of AZD1222 vaccination.

The DNA of the CDR3 is TGTGCCAGCGCCGTCACGTGGGACAGATATAATTCACCCCTCCACTTT. This translates into CASAVTWDRYNSPLHF. The chain employs TRBV2 and TRBJ1-6; 7 bases match TRBD1. CDR1 is SNHLY, CDR2 FYNNEI, per germline. CDR3 length: 16 residues. The ends lost 8 bases at V and 4 bases at J; junction bases unmatched: 11.